This T cell receptor (beta chain) derives from a study of T-cell memory formation after mild COVID-19. Turning to the study itself: Largely donor-specific sequence clusters came from two donors.

After removal of 2 bases from V and 2 bases from J, the junction contained 12 bases not matched to a gene. Looked up from germline, CDR1 is MNHEY and CDR2 is SVGAGI. CDR3 size: 18 residues. A single record per CDR3 protein comes from TCRdb applying MiXCR to the 5' RACE reads. The data hold around 120,000 distinct CDR3 sequences, with 15% to 20% observed a single time. This clonotype has more than one count but fewer than ten. V gene TRBV6-5 combines with J gene TRBJ2-3; 8 bases map to TRBD2. The receptor was isolated from an adult woman who had mild COVID-19 (a few samples of this study predate the infection). Cell type and time point are not known. The material sequenced was PBMCs or a T cell subset sorted from them (not recorded which). In DNA form, the CDR3 reads TGTGCCAGCAGTTACACCGCCTCGCGGGGGGCGGTCACAGATACGCAGTATTTT. Protein: CASSYTASRGAVTDTQYF.